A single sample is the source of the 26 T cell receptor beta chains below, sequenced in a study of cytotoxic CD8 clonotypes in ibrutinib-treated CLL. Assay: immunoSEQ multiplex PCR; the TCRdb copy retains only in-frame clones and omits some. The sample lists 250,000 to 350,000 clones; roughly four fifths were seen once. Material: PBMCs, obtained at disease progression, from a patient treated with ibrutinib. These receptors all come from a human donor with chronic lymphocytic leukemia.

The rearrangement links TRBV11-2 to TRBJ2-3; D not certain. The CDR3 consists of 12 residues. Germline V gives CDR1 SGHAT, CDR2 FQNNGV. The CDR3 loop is CAIIESTDTQYF. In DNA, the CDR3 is TGTGCAATCATTGAAAGCACAGATACGCAGTATTTT.

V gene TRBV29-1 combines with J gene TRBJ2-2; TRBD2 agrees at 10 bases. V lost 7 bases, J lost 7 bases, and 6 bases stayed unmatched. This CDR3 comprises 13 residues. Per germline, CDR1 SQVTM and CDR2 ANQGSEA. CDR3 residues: CSAGTSVYGELFF. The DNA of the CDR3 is TGCAGCGCCGGGACTAGCGTGTACGGGGAGCTGTTTTTT.

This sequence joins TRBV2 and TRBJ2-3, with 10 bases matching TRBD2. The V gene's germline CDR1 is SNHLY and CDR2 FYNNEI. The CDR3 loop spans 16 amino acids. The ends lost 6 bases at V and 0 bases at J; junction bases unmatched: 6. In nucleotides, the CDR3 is TGTGCCAGCAGGAGGGATAGCGGGGGGAGCACAGATACGCAGTATTTT. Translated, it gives CASRRDSGGSTDTQYF.

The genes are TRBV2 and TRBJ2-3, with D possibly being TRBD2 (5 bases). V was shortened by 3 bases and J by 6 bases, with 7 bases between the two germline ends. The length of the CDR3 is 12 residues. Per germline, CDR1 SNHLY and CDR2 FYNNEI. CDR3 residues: CASSDRGDTQYF. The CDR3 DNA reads TGTGCCAGCAGTGATCGAGGGGATACGCAGTATTTT.

In DNA, the CDR3 is TGCGCCAGCAGCCCAAGGACTAGCGGGAGCCCTTCGGGACATGAGCAGTTCTTC. As protein: CASSPRTSGSPSGHEQFF. The gene calls are TRBV5-1 and TRBJ2-1, with 13 bases identical to TRBD2. The trim removed 4 bases at V and 8 bases at J, leaving 15 bases unmatched. This CDR3 contains 18 residues. Germline CDR1 SGHRS, CDR2 YFSETQ.

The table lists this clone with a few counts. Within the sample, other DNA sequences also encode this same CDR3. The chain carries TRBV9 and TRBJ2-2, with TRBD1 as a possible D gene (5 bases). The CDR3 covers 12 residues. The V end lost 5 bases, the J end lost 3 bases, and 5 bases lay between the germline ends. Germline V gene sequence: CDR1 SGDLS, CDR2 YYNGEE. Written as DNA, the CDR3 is TGTGCCAGCAGAGGGGACACCGGGGAGCTGTTTTTT. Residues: CASRGDTGELFF.

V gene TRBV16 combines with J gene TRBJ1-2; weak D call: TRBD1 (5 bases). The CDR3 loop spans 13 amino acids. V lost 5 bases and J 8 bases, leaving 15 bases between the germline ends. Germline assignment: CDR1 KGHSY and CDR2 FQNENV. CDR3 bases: TGTGCCAGCAGCGAGCACGGGGCAGGGGGCTACACCTTC. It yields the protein CASSEHGAGGYTF.

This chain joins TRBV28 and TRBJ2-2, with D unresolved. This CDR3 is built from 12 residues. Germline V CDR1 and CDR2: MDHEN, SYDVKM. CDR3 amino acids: CAAARYTGELFF. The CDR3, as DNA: TGTGCGGCAGCCAGATACACCGGGGAGCTGTTTTTT.

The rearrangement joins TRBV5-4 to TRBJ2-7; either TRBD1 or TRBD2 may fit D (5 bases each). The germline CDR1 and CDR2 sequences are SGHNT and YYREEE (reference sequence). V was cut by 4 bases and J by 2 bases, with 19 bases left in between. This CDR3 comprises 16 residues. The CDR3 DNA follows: TGTGCCAGCAGCGAAAGACCCGGGACCGAGACCTACGAGCAGTACTTC. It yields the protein CASSERPGTETYEQYF.

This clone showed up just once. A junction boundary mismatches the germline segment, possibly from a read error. The CDR3 protein is CASSRGLAGGQNF. CDR3 sequence (DNA): TGTGCCAGCAGCCGAGGACTAGCGGGAGGGCAGAACTTC. The chain has TRBV6-5 and TRBJ2-7; 15 nucleotides match TRBD2. This CDR3 spans 13 amino acids. Per the germline V gene, CDR1 is MNHEY and CDR2 is SVGAGI.

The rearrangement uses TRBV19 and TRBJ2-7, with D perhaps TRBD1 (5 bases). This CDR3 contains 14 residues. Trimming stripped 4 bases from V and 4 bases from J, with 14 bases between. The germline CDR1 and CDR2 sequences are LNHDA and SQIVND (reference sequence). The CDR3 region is CASSRNDRKYEQYF. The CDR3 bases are TGTGCCAGTAGTAGGAACGACAGAAAATACGAGCAGTACTTC.

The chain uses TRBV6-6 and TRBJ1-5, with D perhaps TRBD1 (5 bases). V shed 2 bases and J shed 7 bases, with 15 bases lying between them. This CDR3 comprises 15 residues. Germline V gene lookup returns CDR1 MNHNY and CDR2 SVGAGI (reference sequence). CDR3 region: CASSYRGVQVQPQHF. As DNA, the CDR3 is TGTGCCAGCAGTTACCGGGGGGTACAGGTCCAGCCCCAGCATTTT.

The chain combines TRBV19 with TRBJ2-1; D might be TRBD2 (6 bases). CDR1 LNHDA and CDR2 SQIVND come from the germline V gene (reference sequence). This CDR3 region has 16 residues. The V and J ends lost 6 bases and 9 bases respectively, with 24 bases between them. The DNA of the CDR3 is TGTGCCAGTAGCCGCGGGGTGCTGGCCGTAACGCGTGAGCAGTTCTTC. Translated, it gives CASSRGVLAVTREQFF.

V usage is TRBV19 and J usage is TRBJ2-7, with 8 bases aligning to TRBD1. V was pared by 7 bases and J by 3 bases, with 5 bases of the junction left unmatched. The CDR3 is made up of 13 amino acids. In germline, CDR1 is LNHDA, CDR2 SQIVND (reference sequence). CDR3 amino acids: CASKRTGLYEQYF. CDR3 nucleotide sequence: TGTGCCAGTAAAAGGACAGGGCTCTACGAGCAGTACTTC.

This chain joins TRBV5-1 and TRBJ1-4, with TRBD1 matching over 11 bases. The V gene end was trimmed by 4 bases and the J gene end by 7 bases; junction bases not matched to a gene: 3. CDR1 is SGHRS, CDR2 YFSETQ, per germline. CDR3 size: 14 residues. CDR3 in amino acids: CASSRTGGGEKLFF. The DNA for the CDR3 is TGCGCCAGCAGCCGGACAGGGGGCGGTGAAAAACTGTTTTTT. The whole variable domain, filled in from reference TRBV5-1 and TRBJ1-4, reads KAGVTQTPRYLIKTRGQQVTLSCSPISGHRSVSWYQQTPGQGLQFLFEYFSETQRNKGNFPGRFSGRQFSNSRSEMNVSTLELGDSALYLCASSRTGGGEKLFFGSGTQLSVL.

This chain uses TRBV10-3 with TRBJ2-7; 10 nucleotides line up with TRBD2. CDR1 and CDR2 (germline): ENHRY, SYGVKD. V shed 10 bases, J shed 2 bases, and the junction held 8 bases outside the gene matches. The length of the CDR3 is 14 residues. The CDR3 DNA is TGTGCCACCGCAGGACTAGCGGCTACCTACGAGCAGTACTTC. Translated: CATAGLAATYEQYF.

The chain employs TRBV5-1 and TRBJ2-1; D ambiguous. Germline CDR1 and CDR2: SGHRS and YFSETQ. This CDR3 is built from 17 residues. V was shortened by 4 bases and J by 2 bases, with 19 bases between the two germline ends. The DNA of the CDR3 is TGCGCCAGCAGCCACCACGCGCTGAGGCATCCCTACAATGAGCAGTTCTTC. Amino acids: CASSHHALRHPYNEQFF. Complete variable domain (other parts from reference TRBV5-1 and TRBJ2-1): KAGVTQTPRYLIKTRGQQVTLSCSPISGHRSVSWYQQTPGQGLQFLFEYFSETQRNKGNFPGRFSGRQFSNSRSEMNVSTLELGDSALYLCASSHHALRHPYNEQFFGPGTRLTVL.

The CDR3: CASSPKDRGPQHF. In nucleotides, the CDR3 is TGTGCCAGCAGCCCGAAGGACAGAGGGCCCCAGCATTTT. The chain is built from TRBV7-6 and TRBJ1-5, with D possibly TRBD1 on 6 matching bases. The V end lost 5 bases, the J end lost 9 bases, and 14 bases lay between the germline ends. The CDR3 has 13 amino acids. Germline values: CDR1 SGHVS, CDR2 FNYEAQ.

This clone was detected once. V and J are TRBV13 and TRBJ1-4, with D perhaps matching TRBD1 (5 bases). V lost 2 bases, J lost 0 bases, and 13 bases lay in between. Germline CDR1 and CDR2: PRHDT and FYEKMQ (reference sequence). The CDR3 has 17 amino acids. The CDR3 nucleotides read TGTGCCAGCAGCTTATCTGGGGACTTTGCAACTAATGAAAAACTGTTTTTT. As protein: CASSLSGDFATNEKLFF.

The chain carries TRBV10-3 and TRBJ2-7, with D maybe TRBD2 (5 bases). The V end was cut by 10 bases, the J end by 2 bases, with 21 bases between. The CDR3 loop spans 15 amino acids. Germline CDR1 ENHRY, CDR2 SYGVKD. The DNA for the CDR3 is TGTGCCACCGAACCCATTAGCGTGGAGGCCTACGAGCAGTACTTC. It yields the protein CATEPISVEAYEQYF.

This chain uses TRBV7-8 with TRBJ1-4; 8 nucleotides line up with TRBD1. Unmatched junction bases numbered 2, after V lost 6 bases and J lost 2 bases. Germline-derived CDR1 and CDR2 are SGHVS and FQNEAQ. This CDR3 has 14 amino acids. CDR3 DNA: TGTGCCAGCAGTTCAGGGGGCACTAATGAAAAACTGTTTTTT. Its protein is CASSSGGTNEKLFF.

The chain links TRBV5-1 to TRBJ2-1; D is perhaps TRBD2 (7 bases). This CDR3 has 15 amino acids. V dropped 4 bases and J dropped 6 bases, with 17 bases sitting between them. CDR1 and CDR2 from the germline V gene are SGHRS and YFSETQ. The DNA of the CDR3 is TGCGCCAGCAGCCAAACAGGGAGGGGCTCCAATGAGCAGTTCTTC. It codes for CASSQTGRGSNEQFF.

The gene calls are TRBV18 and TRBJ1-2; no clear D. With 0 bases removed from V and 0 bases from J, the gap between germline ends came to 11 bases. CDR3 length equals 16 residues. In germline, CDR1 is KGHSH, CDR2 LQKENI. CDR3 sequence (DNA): TGTGCCAGCTCACCACCGCGGGGTGCCCCTAACTATGGCTACACCTTC. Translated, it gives CASSPPRGAPNYGYTF.

CDR3 residues: CSVSTGAAYEQYF. CDR3 DNA: TGCAGCGTTTCGACAGGGGCGGCCTACGAGCAGTACTTC. This sequence joins TRBV29-1 and TRBJ2-7; TRBD1 aligns across 8 bases. CDR1 SQVTM and CDR2 ANQGSEA come from the germline V gene. V was pared by 5 bases and J by 2 bases, with 5 bases of the junction left unmatched. This CDR3 region has 13 residues.

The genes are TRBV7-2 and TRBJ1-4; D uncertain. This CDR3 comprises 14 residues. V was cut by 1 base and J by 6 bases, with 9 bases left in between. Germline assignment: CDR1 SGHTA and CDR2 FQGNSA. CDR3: CASSLGGTDEKLFF. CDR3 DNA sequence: TGTGCCAGCAGCTTAGGGGGTACCGATGAAAAACTGTTTTTT.

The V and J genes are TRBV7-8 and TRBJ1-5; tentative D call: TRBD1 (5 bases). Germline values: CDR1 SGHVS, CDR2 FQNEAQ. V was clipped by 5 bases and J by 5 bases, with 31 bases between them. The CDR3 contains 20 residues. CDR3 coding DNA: TGTGCCAGCAGCCCCAGAGGCCGGGCCGGGTTAGGGGCGGGGGATCAGCCCCAGCATTTT. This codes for CASSPRGRAGLGAGDQPQHF.